This T cell receptor (beta chain) was documented in a study of post-analysis software for immune sequencing data. As for the study in general: Some patients lacked subtype; others had relapsing-remitting, secondary progressive or progressive-relapsing disease.

Each TCR beta cDNA library carried unique molecular identifiers. With roughly 1 to 10 million T cells as the source, a few hundred thousand cDNA molecules resulted. TCRdb independently ran MiXCR on the PCR reads; one entry per CDR3 protein. Of roughly 180,000 distinct CDR3 sequences in the sample, 25% to 35% are singletons; the top ten hold about 1.6%. General study results and limits: When patients were compared with controls, 4 or 5 TRBV segments were more frequent, TRBV5-6, TRBV5-1 and TRBV20-1 among them. Co-batched samples clustered tightly together by F measure. Controls had significantly higher normalized Chao1 diversity than multiple sclerosis patients.

This CDR3 is built from 14 residues. A remark on this clonotype: The antigen is not known. One junction end disagrees with the germline gene, perhaps due to a read error.

V is TRBV12-3 or TRBV12-4 and J is TRBJ1-2; tentative D call: TRBD1 (5 bases). The source of this sequence is a girl under 18 with multiple sclerosis. The sequenced sample consisted of blood. DNA of the CDR3: TGTGCCAGCAGTCTGGGGGATGGTGGGTATGACTACACCTTC. It is translated as CASSLGDGGYDYTF.